Each of the 32 T cell receptor beta chains below was sequenced from the same sample in a study of CD8 T cells in Susac syndrome. RNA amounts of roughly 0.45 to 1 ug underwent reverse transcription with random hexamers. One entry per CDR3 protein results from TCRdb running MiXCR on the immunoSEQ multiplex PCR reads. The table includes over 150,000 distinct CDR3 sequences, roughly 94% detected once. Source material: CD4+ T cells from PBMCs. The source is a human donor with Susac syndrome.

A single count supports this clonotype. The genes are TRBV5-1 and TRBJ1-1, with 8 bases identical to TRBD1. The CDR3 loop spans 16 amino acids. From germline, CDR1 is SGHRS and CDR2 YFSETQ. Trimming cost V 0 bases and J 3 bases; bases outside gene matches: 7. The CDR3 region has the DNA TGCGCCAGCAGCTTGGGGACAGGGACCCACCACACTGAAGCTTTCTTT. Amino acid sequence: CASSLGTGTHHTEAFF.

The V gene is TRBV5-4, the J gene TRBJ2-7; 8 positions match TRBD1. J lost 3 bases, V lost 4 bases, and 9 bases had no gene match. Germline values: CDR1 SGHNT, CDR2 YYREEE (reference sequence). CDR3 length: 15 amino acids. The CDR3 protein is CASSQGQGLGYEQYF. Here the CDR3 DNA reads TGTGCCAGCAGCCAAGGACAGGGCTTGGGCTACGAGCAGTACTTC.

In its sample, this clonotype was seen once. The rearrangement joins TRBV20-1 to TRBJ1-3, with D possibly being TRBD1 (5 bases). This CDR3 spans 15 amino acids. V lost 0 bases and J lost 1, with 10 bases in between. CDR1 and CDR2 from the germline V gene are DFQATT and SNEGSKA (reference sequence). The CDR3 DNA is TGCAGTGCTAGAGAGGGGCCTCAATCTGGAAACACCATATATTTT. This gives the protein CSAREGPQSGNTIYF.

This sequence joins TRBV7-2 and TRBJ2-2; 14 nucleotides line up with TRBD2. The CDR3 has 17 amino acids. The J segment lost 4 bases and the V segment lost 5 bases, leaving 6 bases of the junction unmatched. Germline assignment: CDR1 SGHTA and CDR2 FQGNSA. DNA for the CDR3: TGTGCCAGCAGCAAGCGACTAGCGGGAGGGCGCACCGGGGAGCTGTTTTTT. It translates to CASSKRLAGGRTGELFF.

V usage is TRBV10-3 and J usage is TRBJ1-2; D is ambiguous. V was shortened by 2 bases and J by 3 bases, with 4 bases between the two germline ends. Looked up from germline, CDR1 is ENHRY and CDR2 is SYGVKD. The CDR3 is 12 amino acids. CDR3 amino acids: CAISEGDYGYTF. CDR3 DNA sequence: TGTGCCATCAGTGAGGGGGACTATGGCTACACCTTC.

The genes are TRBV12-3 or TRBV12-4 and TRBJ1-5; D perhaps matches TRBD1 (6 bases). Trimming stripped 5 bases from V and 7 bases from J, with 15 bases between. The CDR3 is made up of 14 amino acids. The CDR3 coding sequence is TGTGCCAGCAGTGGCCCGACAGGTCGGCAGCCCCAGCATTTT. Protein product: CASSGPTGRQPQHF.

V is TRBV20-1 and J is TRBJ2-1; 13 nucleotides match TRBD2. J was trimmed by 10 bases and V by 4 bases; bases with no gene match: 10. This CDR3 contains 15 residues. Germline assignment: CDR1 DFQATT and CDR2 SNEGSKA (reference sequence). CDR3 sequence (DNA): TGCAGTGCTACGTCTCCCGGGACTAGCGGGAAGGAGCAGTTCTTC. Protein: CSATSPGTSGKEQFF.

J is TRBJ2-7 and V is TRBV13; 16 bases agree with TRBD2. The germline V gene encodes CDR1 PRHDT and CDR2 FYEKMQ (reference sequence). The CDR3 covers 16 residues. V lost 5 bases, J lost 6 bases, and 7 bases stayed unmatched. The CDR3, as DNA: TGTGCCAGCAGCCCGGGACTAGCGGGAGGGGCCTCCGAGCAGTACTTC. Protein product: CASSPGLAGGASEQYF.

J is TRBJ1-1 and V is TRBV19, with D perhaps TRBD1 (5 bases). The CDR3 contains 15 residues. CDR1 and CDR2 from the germline V gene are LNHDA and SQIVND (reference sequence). Deletions cut 5 bases from V and 6 bases from J, with 19 bases between. The CDR3 nucleotides are TGTGCCAGTAGTCGCCCGCGGGACGCCCATCCTGAAGCTTTCTTT. Residues: CASSRPRDAHPEAFF.

The rearrangement links TRBV18 to TRBJ1-1, with D maybe TRBD1 (5 bases). Germline V gives CDR1 KGHSH, CDR2 LQKENI. V lost 2 bases and J 5 bases, leaving 9 bases between the germline ends. The CDR3 totals 13 residues. CDR3 amino acids: CASSPSGETEAFF. CDR3 nucleotide sequence: TGTGCCAGCTCACCATCGGGGGAGACTGAAGCTTTCTTT.

V gene TRBV28 combines with J gene TRBJ2-7; a weak D match, TRBD2 (5 bases). Germline CDR1 reads MDHEN; CDR2 reads SYDVKM. CDR3 length: 12 amino acids. V was trimmed by 1 base and J by 6 bases, leaving 7 bases between them. CDR3 sequence: CASSLSGGEQYF. CDR3 DNA sequence: TGTGCCAGCAGTTTATCAGGAGGCGAGCAGTACTTC.

The rearrangement links TRBV11-2 to TRBJ2-7; D might be TRBD1 (6 bases). Trimming cost V 1 base and J 3 bases, with 13 bases left between them. The CDR3 totals 15 residues. CDR1 SGHAT and CDR2 FQNNGV come from the germline V gene. The CDR3 bases are TGTGCCAGCAGCTTAGTATCACAGGGTAACTACGAGCAGTACTTC. As protein: CASSLVSQGNYEQYF. Full variable domain (rest looked up from reference TRBV11-2 and TRBJ2-7): EAGVAQSPRYKIIEKRQSVAFWCNPISGHATLYWYQQILGQGPKLLIQFQNNGVVDDSQLPKDRFSAERLKGVDSTLKIQPAKLEDSAVYLCASSLVSQGNYEQYFGPGTRLTVT.

The chain recombines TRBV20-1 with TRBJ2-4; TRBD1 matches 8 bases. The germline CDR1 and CDR2 sequences are DFQATT and SNEGSKA (reference sequence). With 6 bases clipped from V and 6 bases from J, the junction kept 7 bases outside the gene matches. The CDR3 covers 13 residues. The CDR3 loop is CSARRTGINIQYF. CDR3 coding DNA: TGCAGTGCCAGACGGACAGGGATAAACATTCAGTACTTC.

The chain is built from TRBV2 and TRBJ2-1; D call uncertain. The CDR3 is 15 amino acids. The germline CDR1 and CDR2 sequences are SNHLY and FYNNEI. Trimming left V 7 bases short and J 0 bases short, with 13 bases between. The CDR3 here is CASTTGPRSYNEQFF. In nucleotides, the CDR3 is TGTGCCAGCACCACCGGGCCCCGCTCCTACAATGAGCAGTTCTTC.

This chain connects TRBV12-3 or TRBV12-4 to TRBJ2-5, with 15 positions matching TRBD2. The ends lost 5 bases at V and 4 bases at J; junction bases unmatched: 14. The CDR3 runs to 19 residues. Here the CDR3 DNA reads TGTGCCAGCAGTCCCGACGGACTAGCGGGGGGGCTACGGCGAGAGACCCAGTACTTC. Amino acids: CASSPDGLAGGLRRETQYF.

The chain carries TRBV12-3 or TRBV12-4 and TRBJ2-7; TRBD1 might be the D (5 bases). V shed 6 bases and J shed 3 bases, with 12 bases lying between them. The CDR3 covers 13 residues. The CDR3 protein is CASRKDTDYEQYF. The CDR3 DNA reads TGTGCCAGCAGAAAGGACACCGACTACGAGCAGTACTTC.

The rearrangement links TRBV19 to TRBJ2-7; tentatively, D is TRBD1 (5 bases). Germline CDR1 is LNHDA and CDR2 is SQIVND (reference sequence). The length of the CDR3 is 14 residues. V was pared by 5 bases and J by 5 bases, with 16 bases between. In nucleotides, the CDR3 is TGTGCCAGTAGTGATCAGACAGTAAGAGACGAGCAGTACTTC. This sequence encodes CASSDQTVRDEQYF.

The gene calls are TRBV7-9 and TRBJ2-7; TRBD1 aligns across 9 bases. Trimming cost V 4 bases and J 3 bases; bases outside gene matches: 4. This CDR3 region has 14 residues. Germline V gene lookup returns CDR1 SEHNR and CDR2 FQNEAQ (reference sequence). Here the CDR3 DNA reads TGTGCCAGCAGCTGGGGGACAGGGATCTACGAGCAGTACTTC. Residues: CASSWGTGIYEQYF.

This clonotype was counted a single time. In DNA, the CDR3 is TGTGCCAGCAGCCTCTCACACAGGGTTCAGACCCAGTACTTC. It codes for CASSLSHRVQTQYF. The V gene is TRBV14, the J gene TRBJ2-5, with D tentatively TRBD1 (6 bases). Per the germline V gene, CDR1 is SGHDN and CDR2 is FVKESK. Trimming removed 4 bases at V and 6 bases at J, with 15 bases between. The CDR3 is 14 amino acids.

The chain carries TRBV14 and TRBJ1-2; 8 bases line up with TRBD1. The germline V gene has CDR1 SGHDN and CDR2 FVKESK. The V and J ends lost 3 bases and 2 bases, in that order; junction bases with no gene match: 5. CDR3 length: 15 amino acids. Here the CDR3 reads CASSQNRGVNYGYTF. DNA of the CDR3: TGTGCCAGCAGCCAGAACAGGGGGGTGAACTATGGCTACACCTTC.

V usage is TRBV19 and J usage is TRBJ1-2, with 10 positions matching TRBD1. CDR3 length: 12 residues. In germline, CDR1 is LNHDA, CDR2 SQIVND (reference sequence). Trimming cost V 6 bases and J 8 bases; bases outside gene matches: 3. The CDR3 loop reads CASSDRGRGYTF. CDR3 sequence (DNA): TGTGCCAGTAGCGACAGGGGGCGAGGCTACACCTTC.

V usage is TRBV4-1 and J usage is TRBJ1-1; unclear D gene. V lost 0 bases to trimming and J lost 4 bases, with 6 bases between them. Germline V gene sequence: CDR1 MGHRA, CDR2 YSYEKL. The CDR3 spans 13 residues. The DNA of the CDR3 is TGCGCCAGCAGCCAAGATAGGAGCACTGAAGCTTTCTTT. Translation: CASSQDRSTEAFF.

The chain has TRBV29-1 and TRBJ2-1, with TRBD2 as a possible D gene (6 bases). V was trimmed by 4 bases and J by 5 bases, leaving 15 bases between them. The CDR3 consists of 14 residues. CDR1 is SQVTM, CDR2 ANQGSEA, per germline. CDR3 protein: CSVAFRRVDNEQFF. CDR3 in DNA: TGCAGCGTTGCTTTCCGGAGGGTAGACAATGAGCAGTTCTTC.

The rearrangement joins TRBV23-1 to TRBJ1-2, with 9 nucleotides matching TRBD1. TRBV23-1 is sorted into the ORF group, with uncertain function. The V gene end was trimmed by 2 bases and the J gene end by 7 bases; junction bases not matched to a gene: 8. The CDR3 runs 15 residues. In DNA form, the CDR3 reads TGCGCCAGCAGTCAACTTCCGACAGGGGGGGTTGGCTACACCTTC. Translated, it gives CASSQLPTGGVGYTF.

The rearrangement joins TRBV5-1 to TRBJ1-1; possibly TRBD1 for D (6 bases). The germline V and J ends were trimmed by 4 bases and 3 bases, with 16 bases remaining between them. CDR1 SGHRS and CDR2 YFSETQ come from the germline V gene. CDR3 length: 15 amino acids. The CDR3 sequence: CASSLLVGGDTEAFF. In DNA, the CDR3 is TGCGCCAGCAGCCTCTTGGTAGGGGGGGACACTGAAGCTTTCTTT.

The chain couples TRBV9 to TRBJ1-6; D not certain. V was shortened by 4 bases and J by 7 bases, with 15 bases between the two germline ends. This CDR3 comprises 15 residues. In germline, CDR1 is SGDLS, CDR2 YYNGEE. The CDR3 is CASSPATNTNSPLHF. The CDR3 DNA reads TGTGCCAGCAGCCCAGCGACAAACACCAATTCACCCCTCCACTTT.

This clonotype was seen a handful of times. The V and J genes are TRBV6-6 and TRBJ2-7; D is ambiguous. Trimming stripped 2 bases from V and 1 base from J, with 6 bases between. Germline V gene data show CDR1 as MNHNY and CDR2 as SVGAGI (reference sequence). This CDR3 has 13 residues. CDR3 region: CASSYRPSYEQYF. CDR3 in DNA: TGTGCCAGCAGTTACCGACCTTCCTACGAGCAGTACTTC.

This chain joins TRBV12-3 or TRBV12-4 and TRBJ2-3; 7 nucleotides match TRBD2. The CDR3 covers 15 residues. The V and J ends lost 7 bases and 6 bases, in that order; junction bases with no gene match: 13. The CDR3 DNA reads as TGTGCCAGCACAGGCGGGTGGACTAGTATGGATACGCAGTATTTT. Translated: CASTGGWTSMDTQYF.

The V and J genes are TRBV7-8 and TRBJ2-1; 9 bases match TRBD1. V was clipped by 4 bases and J by 12 bases; unmatched bases: 10. Germline V lookup: CDR1 SGHVS, CDR2 FQNEAQ. The CDR3 has 14 residues. CDR3 protein: CASSSGTGQSWQFF. Written as DNA, the CDR3 is TGTGCCAGCAGCTCCGGGACAGGGCAGAGCTGGCAGTTCTTC. Together with reference TRBV7-8 and TRBJ2-1, the CDR3 gives the full variable domain: GAGVSQSPRYKVAKRGQDVALRCDPISGHVSLFWYQQALGQGPEFLTYFQNEAQLDKSGLPSDRFFAERPEGSVSTLKIQRTQQEDSAVYLCASSSGTGQSWQFFGPGTRLTVL.

CDR3 nucleotide sequence: TGTGCCAGCAGCTCATTTACCAGCGGGAGCTCCTACAATGAGCAGTTCTTC. It is translated as CASSSFTSGSSYNEQFF. The chain carries TRBV13 and TRBJ2-1, with 8 nucleotides matching TRBD2. Trimming removed 4 bases from V and 0 bases from J; junction bases left unmatched: 8. The CDR3 extends over 17 amino acids. CDR1 PRHDT and CDR2 FYEKMQ come from the germline V gene (reference sequence). The variable domain in full, with the rest retrieved from reference TRBV13 and TRBJ2-1, is AAGVIQSPRHLIKEKRETATLKCYPIPRHDTVYWYQQGPGQDPQFLISFYEKMQSDKGSIPDRFSAQQFSDYHSELNMSSLELGDSALYFCASSSFTSGSSYNEQFFGPGTRLTVL.

This rearrangement joins TRBV12-3 or TRBV12-4 to TRBJ1-3; D may be TRBD1 (5 bases). This CDR3 contains 16 residues. V was clipped by 5 bases and J by 0 bases, with 14 bases between them. This chain's CDR3 is CASSHRGGYSGNTIYF. The CDR3 DNA is TGTGCCAGCAGTCACCGGGGCGGGTACTCTGGAAACACCATATATTTT.

The J gene is TRBJ2-1, the V gene TRBV7-2; 11 bases agree with TRBD2. Germline lookup yields CDR1 SGHTA and CDR2 FQGNSA. This CDR3 is 15 amino acids long. J gave up 10 bases and V 1 base, and 6 bases lay outside the gene matches. The CDR3: CASSLVAGGAWEQFF. The CDR3 coding sequence is TGTGCCAGCAGCTTAGTAGCGGGAGGGGCTTGGGAGCAGTTCTTC.